Following are 22 T cell receptor beta chains from one sample sequenced in a study of response to subunit inactivated influenza vaccine. TCRdb used MiXCR to reprocess the RT-PCR reads, holding one entry per CDR3 protein. The sample has hundreds of thousands of distinct CDR3 sequences; around 20% are singletons. Specimen: PBMCs from blood, collected 5 days after vaccination. These receptors were collected from a man aged 50-60 years who received an inactivated influenza vaccine.

The table lists this clonotype with many counts. The genes are TRBV7-8 and TRBJ1-1; maybe TRBD1 (5 bases). Germline V lookup: CDR1 SGHVS, CDR2 FQNEAQ. CDR3 length: 17 residues. The V end was cut by 0 bases, the J end by 0 bases, with 14 bases between. CDR3 bases: TGTGCCAGCAGCTTAGCTGGGTCAGGGAGTATGAACACTGAAGCTTTCTTT. Translated: CASSLAGSGSMNTEAFF.

The V call is TRBV7-8, the J call TRBJ1-3, with 7 bases fitting TRBD1. The V gene end was trimmed by 1 base and the J gene end by 0 bases; junction bases not matched to a gene: 6. The CDR3 contains 17 residues. Germline CDR1 SGHVS, CDR2 FQNEAQ. The CDR3 coding sequence is TGTGCCAGCAGCTTAGTGTCAGGGGGAACCTCTGGAAACACCATATATTTT. Translating it yields CASSLVSGGTSGNTIYF.

This clonotype appeared a few times. This sequence joins TRBV27 and TRBJ2-5, with unresolved D. From germline, CDR1 is MNHEY and CDR2 SMNVEV (reference sequence). This CDR3 has 13 amino acids. Trimming cost V 5 bases and J 4 bases, with 11 bases left between them. This CDR3 is CASSALGSETQYF. CDR3 DNA: TGTGCCAGCAGTGCCTTGGGGTCAGAGACCCAGTACTTC.

This clonotype was observed a few times. The chain recombines TRBV7-9 with TRBJ1-2, with a weak D call TRBD1 (5 bases). V lost 5 bases to trimming and J lost 6 bases, with 13 bases between them. The CDR3 has 13 amino acids. Germline CDR1 SEHNR, CDR2 FQNEAQ (reference sequence). CDR3 bases: TGTGCCAGCAGCCCCAGGGCGTCGGATGGCTACACCTTC. As protein: CASSPRASDGYTF.

This sequence joins TRBV7-8 and TRBJ2-3; the match to TRBD2 covers 11 bases. The V gene's germline CDR1 is SGHVS and CDR2 FQNEAQ. With 1 base clipped from V and 4 bases from J, the junction kept 7 bases outside the gene matches. The CDR3 contains 17 residues. For the CDR3, the DNA is TGTGCCAGCAGCTTAGTAGTGGCTAGCGGGGGGCCAGATACGCAGTATTTT. This codes for CASSLVVASGGPDTQYF.

This clonotype was counted many times. This rearrangement joins TRBV6-2 or TRBV6-3 to TRBJ2-2; perhaps TRBD1 as D (7 bases). Germline V CDR1 and CDR2: MNHEY, SVGEGT. There are 17 residues in the CDR3. Between the trimmed V and J ends, which lost 5 bases and 5 bases, there was a span of 21 bases. The CDR3 region has the DNA TGTGCCAGCAGTACCGACAGGGTGGATAGCGGTACCGGGGAGCTGTTTTTT. Translated, it gives CASSTDRVDSGTGELFF.

The chain employs TRBV7-9 and TRBJ1-3; TRBD1 aligns across 7 bases. J was trimmed by 4 bases and V by 7 bases; bases with no gene match: 7. Germline assignment: CDR1 SEHNR and CDR2 FQNEAQ (reference sequence). The CDR3 spans 14 residues. The CDR3 DNA reads TGTGCCAGCACCGGGGACAGATACGGAAACACCATATATTTT. Its translation is CASTGDRYGNTIYF.

The V and J genes are TRBV12-3 or TRBV12-4 and TRBJ2-3; 11 nucleotides agree with TRBD2. The CDR3 totals 14 residues. J lost 7 bases, V lost 5 bases, and 5 bases had no gene match. CDR3 residues: CASSPSGGFYTQYF. The CDR3, as DNA: TGTGCCAGCAGTCCTAGCGGGGGGTTTTATACGCAGTATTTT.

The J gene is TRBJ2-2, the V gene TRBV6-1; D ambiguous. V was clipped by 1 base and J by 2 bases, with 8 bases between them. The CDR3 loop spans 15 amino acids. Germline loops: CDR1 MNHNS, CDR2 SASEGT. CDR3 sequence (DNA): TGTGCCAGCAGTGAAGTGACAACCAACACCGGGGAGCTGTTTTTT. As protein: CASSEVTTNTGELFF.

The table lists this clonotype with a few counts. The V and J genes are TRBV29-1 and TRBJ2-1; 12 bases fit TRBD2. The CDR3 runs 13 residues. CDR1 is SQVTM, CDR2 ANQGSEA, per germline. The trim removed 8 bases at V and 5 bases at J, leaving 4 bases unmatched. For the CDR3, the DNA is TGCAGCTCAAGACTAGCGGGAGACAATGAGCAGTTCTTC. Amino acids: CSSRLAGDNEQFF.

This clonotype was found a few times. This chain uses TRBV6-2 or TRBV6-3 with TRBJ1-4; TRBD1 aligns across 10 bases. There are 16 residues in the CDR3. CDR1 is MNHEY, CDR2 SVGEGT, per germline. V lost 0 bases, J lost 8 bases, and 6 bases stayed unmatched. In DNA form, the CDR3 reads TGTGCCAGCAGTTACTCCCGGGACAGGGGAGGAGAAAAACTGTTTTTT. It codes for CASSYSRDRGGEKLFF.

This clonotype was found a few times. The CDR3 DNA sequence: TGTGCCAGCAGCTTACAGGGGTCTGGGTCCTACAATGAGCAGTTCTTC. Encoded protein: CASSLQGSGSYNEQFF. The chain has TRBV7-9 and TRBJ2-1, with D perhaps TRBD1 (6 bases). Germline V gives CDR1 SEHNR, CDR2 FQNEAQ (reference sequence). V lost 2 bases to trimming and J lost 1 base, with 12 bases between them. This CDR3 contains 16 residues.

This CDR3 is CASSFSSGVYNEQFF. Written as DNA, the CDR3 is TGTGCCAGCAGCTTTTCTAGCGGGGTGTACAATGAGCAGTTCTTC. This chain connects TRBV11-3 to TRBJ2-1, with TRBD2 matching 9 bases. The CDR3 length is 15 residues. Germline CDR1 SGHNT, CDR2 YENEEA. The trim removed 3 bases at V and 4 bases at J, leaving 4 bases unmatched.

This chain joins TRBV4-2 and TRBJ2-3, with a possible D match to TRBD2 (6 bases). The germline CDR1 and CDR2 sequences are LGHNA and YNFKEQ. The CDR3 is 15 amino acids. Trimming cost V 3 bases and J 0 bases, with 10 bases left between them. The CDR3 loop reads CASSHLALSTDTQYF. CDR3 nucleotide sequence: TGTGCCAGCAGCCATCTAGCGTTGAGCACAGATACGCAGTATTTT.

V is TRBV27 and J is TRBJ2-5, with TRBD2 matching 10 bases. From germline, CDR1 is MNHEY and CDR2 SMNVEV (reference sequence). The CDR3 contains 15 residues. Losses at the gene ends were 2 bases for V and 5 bases for J; bases not matched to a gene: 5. CDR3 residues: CASSLEREGPETQYF. In DNA, the CDR3 is TGTGCCAGCAGTTTAGAGCGGGAGGGCCCTGAGACCCAGTACTTC.

This chain connects TRBV24-1 to TRBJ2-7, with TRBD2 matching 9 bases. Germline V gene sequence: CDR1 KGHDR, CDR2 SFDVKD. V shed 2 bases, J shed 4 bases, and the junction held 8 bases outside the gene matches. The CDR3 covers 16 residues. CDR3 sequence (DNA): TGTGCCACCAGTGATTCGTCCGGGACTAGCTTATACGAGCAGTACTTC. Amino acids: CATSDSSGTSLYEQYF.

This chain connects TRBV12-3 or TRBV12-4 to TRBJ2-5, with TRBD2 as a possible D gene (6 bases). This CDR3 region has 11 residues. The germline V and J ends were trimmed by 5 bases and 13 bases, with 14 bases remaining between them. The CDR3 loop is CASSGGRRPYF. For the CDR3, the DNA is TGTGCCAGCAGTGGAGGGAGACGTCCGTACTTC.

V and J are TRBV5-1 and TRBJ2-2; D possibly corresponds to TRBD1 (6 bases). CDR1 is SGHRS, CDR2 YFSETQ, per germline. The CDR3 is 14 amino acids. V dropped 4 bases and J dropped 4 bases, with 11 bases sitting between them. CDR3 sequence: CASSGAGVTGELFF. Written as DNA, the CDR3 is TGCGCCAGCAGCGGCGCAGGGGTCACCGGGGAGCTGTTTTTT.

The chain recombines TRBV29-1 with TRBJ1-2; D is unresolved. Trimming stripped 3 bases from V and 4 bases from J, with 9 bases between. The CDR3 sequence is 12 residues long. Germline V gene sequence: CDR1 SQVTM, CDR2 ANQGSEA. The CDR3 DNA is TGCAGCGTTGAGGCCGGTATCTATGGCTACACCTTC. This codes for CSVEAGIYGYTF.

In its sample, this clonotype was seen a few times. In nucleotides, the CDR3 is TGTGCCAGCAGCCGAGGACTAGCTGACGAGCAGTACTTC. Protein: CASSRGLADEQYF. The rearrangement joins TRBV12-3 or TRBV12-4 to TRBJ2-7, with TRBD2 matching 8 bases. The junction had 6 bases not matched to a gene; V was cut back by 6 bases and J by 5 bases. The CDR3 consists of 13 residues.

This clonotype was counted between two and nine times. This chain uses TRBV4-3 with TRBJ1-6, with 8 bases that match TRBD1. The CDR3 has 17 amino acids. V gave up 4 bases and J gave up 4 bases; unmatched junction bases: 9. The germline V gene has CDR1 LGHNA and CDR2 YSLEER. This chain's CDR3 is CASSRSQGADYNSPLHF. For the CDR3, the DNA is TGCGCCAGCAGCCGATCCCAGGGGGCTGATTATAATTCACCCCTCCACTTT.

This clonotype was recorded many times. The chain combines TRBV20-1 with TRBJ2-7, with 10 bases identical to TRBD1. Germline V gene sequence: CDR1 DFQATT, CDR2 SNEGSKA (reference sequence). This CDR3 has 14 residues. Trimming took 5 bases from V and 7 from J; bases not matched to a gene: 11. The CDR3 coding sequence is TGCAGTGCTCATCTGACAGGGGGCTGGGAAGAGCAGTACTTC. This encodes CSAHLTGGWEEQYF.